This entry concerns a single T cell receptor beta chain. Its matching antigen is unknown. Some clones are missing from TCRdb's copy, which holds only in-frame ones; the method was immunoSEQ multiplex PCR. The table includes 9,500 or so clones, roughly 70% detected once. V was trimmed by 3 bases and J by 1 base, leaving 4 bases between them. The CDR3 contains 13 residues. Per germline, CDR1 SGHTA and CDR2 FQGNSA. The sample originates from a study of chemoradiotherapy in HPV16-positive cancers. General observations from the study: Non-HPV-specific T cells did not expand in tumors during treatment, whereas candidate HPV-specific clones and E7-related motifs did. The functional HPV-specific definition rests on just two HPV16-positive patients.

This chain joins TRBV7-2 and TRBJ2-1; D call uncertain. Sampling was carried out from a patient who underwent chemoradiotherapy. This TCR was recovered from a human donor with HPV-associated anogenital cancer. The CDR3 sequence: CASSLDSYNEQFF. DNA of the CDR3: TGTGCCAGCAGCTTGGATTCCTACAATGAGCAGTTCTTC.